This T cell receptor (beta chain) was observed in a study of cytomegalovirus exposure and HLA in healthy donors. General observations from the study: Diagnosis of cytomegalovirus status made by the classifier reportedly showed high specificity and sensitivity. A highly shared variant cluster was judged a likely technical artifact.

CDR1 and CDR2 from the germline V gene are MNHNS and SASEGT. V shed 5 bases, J shed 1 base, and the junction held 5 bases outside the gene matches. CDR3 length: 15 amino acids. Primers included in the PCR were 60 Vbeta and 13 Jbeta primers. Some clones are missing from TCRdb's copy, which holds only in-frame ones; the method was immunoSEQ multiplex PCR. This table has 90,000 to 120,000 clones, around three quarters appearing once. Concerning this clone itself: Its antigen remains unidentified.

The J gene is TRBJ1-5, the V gene TRBV6-1; 7 bases match TRBD1. This TCR was recovered from a woman under 30 in good health and CMV-seropositive. Sequencing was performed on PBMCs. CDR3: CASSSGQASNQPQHF. The CDR3 nucleotides are TGTGCCAGCAGTAGCGGACAGGCAAGCAATCAGCCCCAGCATTTT.